This TCR beta chain was retrieved from a study of shared clonotypes between healthy human individuals. The study drew all its donors from Caucasian adults living in Nashville, Tennessee. The V and J ends lost 0 bases and 1 base respectively, with 7 bases between them. Germline CDR1 is MGHRA and CDR2 is YSYEKL. The CDR3 loop spans 14 amino acids. Sequenced by immunoSEQ multiplex PCR; TCRdb stores in-frame clones only, minus some. The sample has some 2.1 million clones, 85% to 95% seen once. This TCR was recovered from a man between 18 and 29 years old in good health. The sequencing input was naive CD4+ T cells sorted from blood. Subset here: CD45RA+ positively selected. The chain couples TRBV4-1 to TRBJ2-7; D call uncertain. The CDR3 reads CASSQEEESYEQYF. The CDR3 region has the DNA TGCGCCAGCAGCCAAGAAGAGGAATCCTACGAGCAGTACTTC.